The rows below give T cell receptor beta chains drawn from one sample of a study of blood T cell repertoires in COVID-19. Sequenced by immunoSEQ multiplex PCR; TCRdb stores in-frame clones only, minus some. Here the sample spans around 200,000 clones, over 75% being singletons. The material sequenced was peripheral blood. These receptor sequences come from a man older than 75 with acute or convalescent COVID-19. Both conserved end residues are part of each CDR3. The D gene is left open where the match is weak. The size entry is marked missing in some rows and otherwise reads once, few, many or a size class.

j_call d_call clone_size v_call cdr3_nt cdr3_aa
TRBJ2-3 TRBD1 once TRBV4-2 TGTGCCAGCAGCCAAGTCGCGACAGGGGCTACAGATACGCAGTATTTT CASSQVATGATDTQYF
TRBJ2-7 NA few TRBV6-1 TGTGCCAGCAGTGAATATTTTGCGACAGCTAACTCCTACGAGCAGTACTTC CASSEYFATANSYEQYF
TRBJ1-5 TRBD1 NA TRBV6-5 TGTGCCAGCAGGGACGGACAGGGAGGGCGTCAGCCCCAGCATTTT CASRDGQGGRQPQHF
TRBJ2-2 NA NA TRBV5-1 TGCGCCAGCAGCTTGGCTCCGGAGATGCGGGCCGGGGAGCTGTTTTTT CASSLAPEMRAGELFF
TRBJ1-2 NA NA TRBV7-9 TGTGCCAGCAGCTTAGCTTCGGGGGGCGGCTACACCTTC CASSLASGGGYTF
TRBJ2-1 TRBD2 NA TRBV24-1 TGTGCCACCAGTGATTTGCGGGGAGGGGATTACAATGAGCAGTTCTTC CATSDLRGGDYNEQFF
TRBJ1-2 TRBD1 NA TRBV18 TGTGCCAGCTCACCAAGTGGAGGACAGGGGATTTTTTATGGCTACACCTTC CASSPSGGQGIFYGYTF
TRBJ1-3 TRBD1 NA TRBV27 TGTGCCAGCAGTCCTTGGACAGGGGGGTTAGGTGGAAACACCATATATTTT CASSPWTGGLGGNTIYF
TRBJ1-5 TRBD1 NA TRBV6-4 TGTGCCAGCAGTGACCATCGCAGGGGGAATAGCAATCAGCCCCAGCATTTT CASSDHRRGNSNQPQHF
TRBJ2-7 NA NA TRBV5-6 TGTGCCAGCAGCTACCGGGCCTCGGAGGGGCAGTACTTC CASSYRASEGQYF
TRBJ1-4 NA NA TRBV19 TGTGCCACCTCGAACGTGGAGAATGAAAAACTGTTTTTT CATSNVENEKLFF
TRBJ2-7 TRBD2 NA TRBV11-3 TGTGCCAGCAGCCCGACTAGCGGGAACTCCTACGAGCAGTACTTC CASSPTSGNSYEQYF
TRBJ2-3 TRBD2 NA TRBV4-2 TGTGCCAGCAGCCAAGATGGTAATAGCGGGCTCGCAGATACGCAGTATTTT CASSQDGNSGLADTQYF
TRBJ2-1 NA NA TRBV19 TGTGCCAGTAGTATGCCGGACAATGAGCAGTTCTTC CASSMPDNEQFF
TRBJ1-2 NA NA TRBV28 TGTGCCAGCAGTTCCTCCAACTATGGCTACACCTTC CASSSSNYGYTF
TRBJ2-3 NA NA TRBV7-9 TGTGCCAGCAGCTTTAGCAGACTGGGCACAGATACGCAGTATTTT CASSFSRLGTDTQYF
TRBJ1-5 NA NA TRBV14 TGTGCCAGCAGCCAAGCCAGGGCAGGGCCCCAGCATTTT CASSQARAGPQHF
TRBJ2-1 TRBD2 NA TRBV3-1/TRBV3-2 TGTGCCAGCAGCTCGACTAGCGGTACCTACAATGAGCAGTTCTTC CASSSTSGTYNEQFF
TRBJ1-1 NA once TRBV30 TGTGCCTGGAGTAAAACAGGGTCTGAAGCTTTCTTT CAWSKTGSEAFF
TRBJ1-1 NA NA TRBV30 TGTGCCTGGCGGGGGGCGGTCGGGACTGAAGCTTTCTTT CAWRGAVGTEAFF
TRBJ2-2 NA NA TRBV24-1 TGTGCCACCAGTGACAATACAGGGTTCACCGGGGAGCTGTTTTTT CATSDNTGFTGELFF
TRBJ1-1 NA NA TRBV19 TGTGCCAGTAGTATAACGGGTAGAGGCAGGGGGAACACTGAAGCTTTCTTT CASSITGRGRGNTEAFF
TRBJ2-1 TRBD2 NA TRBV20-1 TGCAGTGCTAGTCTGCAGGCCGGGACTAGCGGGAGGGCCGTTGAGCAGTTCTTC CSASLQAGTSGRAVEQFF
TRBJ1-5 NA NA TRBV28 TGTGCCAGCAGTTTAGGGGGCTGGGGAGGCAATCAGCCCCAGCATTTT CASSLGGWGGNQPQHF
TRBJ1-4 TRBD1 NA TRBV28 TGTGCCAGCAGTTCGGGACAGGGTACAGGGTGGGAAAAACTGTTTTTT CASSSGQGTGWEKLFF
TRBJ1-5 NA few TRBV29-1 TGCAGCGTTGAAATAGAGGGAAGGCCCCAGCATTTT CSVEIEGRPQHF
TRBJ1-6 NA few TRBV7-6 TGTGCCAGCAGCTCACGCGAGGGGGATTCACCCCTCCACTTT CASSSREGDSPLHF
TRBJ2-2 NA NA TRBV6-6 TGTGCCAGCAGTTATTCGGTGGCTTCGGGCACCGGGGAGCTGTTTTTT CASSYSVASGTGELFF
TRBJ2-2 NA NA TRBV28 TGTGCCAGCAGACGGCGGGGCGGGGAGCTGTTTTTT CASRRRGGELFF
TRBJ1-5 TRBD1 NA TRBV19 TGTGCCAGTTCGGGACAGGGTGGCAATCAGCCCCAGCATTTT CASSGQGGNQPQHF
TRBJ2-3 NA NA TRBV27 TGTGCCAGCAGACCGCGCAGGTTGTCAGATACGCAGTATTTT CASRPRRLSDTQYF
TRBJ1-1 TRBD1 NA TRBV28 TGTGCCAGCAGTTTCGCAGGACAGGGGGTGAACACTGAAGCTTTCTTT CASSFAGQGVNTEAFF
TRBJ2-3 NA NA TRBV5-6 TGTGCCAGCAGATCGGGACTGGGCGGAGATACGCAGTATTTT CASRSGLGGDTQYF
TRBJ2-1 TRBD1 NA TRBV2 TGTGCCAGCATGGACAGGGGCCGGTTCCACAATGAGCAGTTCTTC CASMDRGRFHNEQFF
TRBJ2-1 TRBD1 NA TRBV5-1 TGCGCCAGCAGCCGAGGACAGGGCTTCGATGAGCAGTTCTTC CASSRGQGFDEQFF
TRBJ2-5 TRBD1 NA TRBV24-1 TGTGCCACCAGTGACCAGGACAGGGGGAGGGCGACCCAGTACTTC CATSDQDRGRATQYF